These T cell receptor beta chains were read from a single sample in a study of blood T cell repertoires in COVID-19. Measured with immunoSEQ multiplex PCR; TCRdb has only the in-frame clones, and not every one. The sample contains fewer than 450,000 clones, 88% of which appear only once. The material sequenced was PBMCs or T cells enriched from blood (not recorded which). Source of these receptors: a woman aged 18 to 35 who had recovered from COVID-19. Both conserved end residues are part of each CDR3. A D gene is named only where the DNA matches it firmly. The listing skips clone size in some rows; elsewhere it reads once, few, many or a size class.

size: -; D: TRBD1; J: TRBJ1-6; V: TRBV2; CDR3: CASSSTTGLSSPLHF; DNA: TGTGCCAGCAGTTCCACGACAGGGTTGAGTTCACCCCTCCACTTT
size: once; D: -; J: TRBJ2-1; V: TRBV19; CDR3: CASSMRRVDNEQFF; DNA: TGTGCCAGTAGTATGCGCAGGGTAGACAATGAGCAGTTCTTC
size: -; D: TRBD2; J: TRBJ2-3; V: TRBV9; CDR3: CASSAVAGEGDTQYF; DNA: TGTGCCAGCAGCGCCGTAGCGGGGGAAGGGGATACGCAGTATTTT
size: -; D: TRBD1; J: TRBJ1-2; V: TRBV3-1/TRBV3-2; CDR3: CASSQRTGVANYGYTF; DNA: TGTGCCAGCAGCCAGCGGACAGGGGTCGCTAACTATGGCTACACCTTC
size: -; D: -; J: TRBJ1-3; V: TRBV21-1; CDR3: CASSKFGRANLSGNTIYF; DNA: TGTGCCAGCAGCAAGTTTGGCAGGGCCAACCTCTCTGGAAACACCATATATTTT
size: -; D: TRBD1; J: TRBJ1-1; V: TRBV19; CDR3: CASGDRGHTEAFF; DNA: TGTGCCAGTGGTGACAGGGGCCACACTGAAGCTTTCTTT
size: -; D: TRBD2; J: TRBJ2-5; V: TRBV9; CDR3: CASSQRASGGGETQYF; DNA: TGTGCCAGCAGTCAGAGGGCCAGCGGGGGGGGAGAGACCCAGTACTTC
size: -; D: -; J: TRBJ2-1; V: TRBV5-1; CDR3: CASSSGQPSYNEQFF; DNA: TGCGCCAGCAGCTCCGGACAGCCTTCCTACAATGAGCAGTTCTTC
size: -; D: -; J: TRBJ1-6; V: TRBV6-4; CDR3: CASSERVGSPLHF; DNA: TGTGCCAGCAGTGAACGGGTTGGCTCACCCCTCCACTTT
size: -; D: TRBD1; J: TRBJ1-1; V: TRBV2; CDR3: CASREGRGQGTEAFF; DNA: TGTGCCAGCAGGGAAGGGAGGGGGCAAGGGACTGAAGCTTTCTTT
size: -; D: -; J: TRBJ1-4; V: TRBV18; CDR3: CASQGQATNEKLFF; DNA: TGTGCCAGCCAAGGACAAGCAACTAATGAAAAACTGTTTTTT
size: -; D: -; J: TRBJ1-1; V: TRBV19; CDR3: CASSIGAGVPNTEAFF; DNA: TGTGCCAGTAGTATAGGAGCCGGGGTTCCGAACACTGAAGCTTTCTTT
size: -; D: -; J: TRBJ1-2; V: TRBV4-3; CDR3: CASSQDAVPKSRYYGYTF; DNA: TGCGCCAGCAGCCAAGACGCCGTCCCCAAGTCGCGTTACTATGGCTACACCTTC
size: once; D: -; J: TRBJ1-1; V: TRBV7-3; CDR3: CASSLQGVNTEAFF; DNA: TGTGCCAGCAGCCTACAGGGAGTGAACACTGAAGCTTTCTTT
size: -; D: TRBD1; J: TRBJ2-7; V: TRBV19; CDR3: CASTPGQGRNEQYF; DNA: TGTGCCAGTACCCCGGGACAGGGACGGAACGAGCAGTACTTC
size: -; D: -; J: TRBJ1-5; V: TRBV2; CDR3: CASSVDSQGGQPQHF; DNA: TGTGCCAGCAGTGTTGACAGCCAAGGCGGACAGCCCCAGCATTTT
size: -; D: -; J: TRBJ1-6; V: TRBV7-2; CDR3: CASSPAGVRNNSPLHF; DNA: TGTGCCAGCAGCCCCGCAGGGGTAAGAAATAATTCACCCCTCCACTTT
size: -; D: TRBD1; J: TRBJ1-2; V: TRBV2; CDR3: CASSRQGPGYTF; DNA: TGTGCCAGCAGCCGACAGGGTCCCGGCTACACCTTC
size: once; D: -; J: TRBJ1-5; V: TRBV7-2; CDR3: CASSLNRERPQHF; DNA: TGTGCCAGCAGCTTGAACAGGGAGAGGCCCCAGCATTTT
size: -; D: TRBD2; J: TRBJ2-7; V: TRBV23-1; CDR3: CASSPTGGARSCWEQYF; DNA: TGCGCCAGCAGTCCCACGGGGGGGGCGCGGAGCTGTTGGGAGCAGTACTTC
size: -; D: TRBD1; J: TRBJ1-2; V: TRBV6-5; CDR3: CASRRQGANYGYTF; DNA: TGTGCCAGCAGACGACAGGGGGCCAACTATGGCTACACCTTC
size: few; D: TRBD1; J: TRBJ1-6; V: TRBV9; CDR3: CASSPGTGDSPLHF; DNA: TGTGCCAGCAGCCCCGGGACAGGGGATTCACCCCTCCACTTT